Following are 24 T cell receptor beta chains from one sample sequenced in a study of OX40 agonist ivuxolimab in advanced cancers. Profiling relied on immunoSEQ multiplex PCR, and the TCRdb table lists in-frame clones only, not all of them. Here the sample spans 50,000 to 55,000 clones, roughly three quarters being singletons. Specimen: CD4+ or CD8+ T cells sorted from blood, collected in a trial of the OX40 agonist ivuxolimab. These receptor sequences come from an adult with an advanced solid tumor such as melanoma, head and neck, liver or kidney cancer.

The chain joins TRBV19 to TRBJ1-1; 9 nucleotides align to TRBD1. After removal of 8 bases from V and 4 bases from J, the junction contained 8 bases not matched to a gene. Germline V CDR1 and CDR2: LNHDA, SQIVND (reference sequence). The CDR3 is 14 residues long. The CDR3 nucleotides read TGTGCCAGTCTAAGACAGGGGGGGGCCACTGAAGCTTTCTTT. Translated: CASLRQGGATEAFF.

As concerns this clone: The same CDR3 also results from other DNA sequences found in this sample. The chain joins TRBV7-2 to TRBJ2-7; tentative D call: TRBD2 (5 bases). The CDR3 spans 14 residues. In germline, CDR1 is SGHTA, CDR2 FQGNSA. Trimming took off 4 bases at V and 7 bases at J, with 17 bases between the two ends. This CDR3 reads CASSSNLRGREQYF. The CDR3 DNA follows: TGTGCCAGCAGCTCAAATCTCCGGGGTCGTGAGCAGTACTTC. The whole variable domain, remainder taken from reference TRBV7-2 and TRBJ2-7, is GAGVSQSPSNKVTEKGKDVELRCDPISGHTALYWYRQSLGQGLEFLIYFQGNSAPDKSGLPSDRFSAERTGGSVSTLTIQRTQQEDSAVYLCASSSNLRGREQYFGPGTRLTVT.

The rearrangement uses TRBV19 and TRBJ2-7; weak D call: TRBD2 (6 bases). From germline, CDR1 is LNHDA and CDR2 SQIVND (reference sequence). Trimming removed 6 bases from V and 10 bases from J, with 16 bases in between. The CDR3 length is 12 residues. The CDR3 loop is CASSLEAGVQYF. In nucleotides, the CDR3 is TGTGCCAGTAGCCTCGAAGCGGGTGTTCAGTACTTC.

DNA for the CDR3: TGTGCCAGCAGCGTAGGCGGGGATAAAGATACGCAGTATTTT. Translation: CASSVGGDKDTQYF. The genes are TRBV9 and TRBJ2-3; weak D call: TRBD2 (6 bases). V lost 0 bases and J lost 5, with 10 bases in between. The CDR3 spans 14 residues. CDR1 and CDR2 from the germline V gene are SGDLS and YYNGEE.

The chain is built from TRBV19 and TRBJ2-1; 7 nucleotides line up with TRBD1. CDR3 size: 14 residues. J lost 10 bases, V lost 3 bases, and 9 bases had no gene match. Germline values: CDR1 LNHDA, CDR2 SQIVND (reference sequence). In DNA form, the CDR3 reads TGTGCCAGTAGTATCGACAGGGTCAATAGGGAGCAGTTCTTC. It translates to CASSIDRVNREQFF.

The CDR3 region has the DNA TGTGCCAGCAGTTACTACACATTGAACACTGAAGCTTTCTTT. This translates into CASSYYTLNTEAFF. The V gene is TRBV6-5, the J gene TRBJ1-1; D remains ambiguous. V dropped 1 base and J dropped 0 bases, with 6 bases sitting between them. This CDR3 contains 14 residues. CDR1 is MNHEY and CDR2 is SVGAGI in the germline V gene.

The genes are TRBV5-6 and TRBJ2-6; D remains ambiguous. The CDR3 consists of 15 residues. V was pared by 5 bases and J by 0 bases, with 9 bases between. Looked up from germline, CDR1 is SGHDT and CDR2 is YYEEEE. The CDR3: CASSYGVSGANVLTF. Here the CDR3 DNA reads TGTGCCAGCAGTTACGGCGTCTCTGGGGCCAACGTCCTGACTTTC.

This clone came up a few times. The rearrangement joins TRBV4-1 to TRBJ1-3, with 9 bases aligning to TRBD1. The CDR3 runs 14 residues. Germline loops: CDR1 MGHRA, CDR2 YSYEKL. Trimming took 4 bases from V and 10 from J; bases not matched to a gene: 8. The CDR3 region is CASSPRDREGTIYF. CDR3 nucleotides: TGCGCCAGCAGCCCCCGGGACAGGGAGGGAACCATATATTTT.

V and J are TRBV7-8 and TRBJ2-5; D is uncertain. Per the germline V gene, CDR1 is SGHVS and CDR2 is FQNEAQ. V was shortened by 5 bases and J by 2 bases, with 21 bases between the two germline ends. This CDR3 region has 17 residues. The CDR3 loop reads CASSRLPRGRMQETQYF. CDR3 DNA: TGTGCCAGCAGCCGATTACCCCGAGGCAGAATGCAAGAGACCCAGTACTTC.

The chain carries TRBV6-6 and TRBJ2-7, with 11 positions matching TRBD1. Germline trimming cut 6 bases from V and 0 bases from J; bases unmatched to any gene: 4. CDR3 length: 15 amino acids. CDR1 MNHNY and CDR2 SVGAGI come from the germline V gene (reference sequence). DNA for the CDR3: TGTGCCAGCAGAAGGGACAGGGGGAGCTCCTACGAGCAGTACTTC. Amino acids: CASRRDRGSSYEQYF.

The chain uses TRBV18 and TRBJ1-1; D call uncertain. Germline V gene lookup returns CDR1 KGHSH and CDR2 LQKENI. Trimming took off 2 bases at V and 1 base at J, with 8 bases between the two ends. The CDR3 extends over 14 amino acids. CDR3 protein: CASSPDGRNTEAFF. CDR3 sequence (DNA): TGTGCCAGCTCACCAGACGGGAGGAACACTGAAGCTTTCTTT.

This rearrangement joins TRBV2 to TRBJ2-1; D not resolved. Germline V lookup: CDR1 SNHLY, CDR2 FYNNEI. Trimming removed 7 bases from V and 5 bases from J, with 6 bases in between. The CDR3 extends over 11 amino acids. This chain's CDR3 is CASMVDNEQFF. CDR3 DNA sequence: TGTGCCAGCATGGTTGACAATGAGCAGTTCTTC.

In nucleotides, the CDR3 is TGTGCCAGCAGCCACCGAGACGGAATGACCCAGTACTTC. This encodes CASSHRDGMTQYF. J is TRBJ2-5 and V is TRBV4-2; no definite D call. The CDR3 consists of 13 residues. With 3 bases removed from V and 7 bases from J, the gap between germline ends came to 12 bases. In germline, CDR1 is LGHNA, CDR2 YNFKEQ.

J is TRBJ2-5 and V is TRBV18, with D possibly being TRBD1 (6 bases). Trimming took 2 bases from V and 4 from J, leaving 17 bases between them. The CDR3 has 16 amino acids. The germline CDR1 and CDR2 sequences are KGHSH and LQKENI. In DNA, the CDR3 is TGTGCCAGCTCACCAACTCAGACAGGAGGAAGAGAGACCCAGTACTTC. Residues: CASSPTQTGGRETQYF.

CDR3 DNA sequence: TGCGCCAGCAGCCTTAACAGCAACAATGAGCAGTTCTTC. As protein: CASSLNSNNEQFF. The chain carries TRBV5-1 and TRBJ2-1; D is unclear. Germline loops: CDR1 SGHRS, CDR2 YFSETQ. CDR3 length equals 13 residues. The ends were cut back, 4 bases at V and 5 bases at J, with 10 bases in the middle.

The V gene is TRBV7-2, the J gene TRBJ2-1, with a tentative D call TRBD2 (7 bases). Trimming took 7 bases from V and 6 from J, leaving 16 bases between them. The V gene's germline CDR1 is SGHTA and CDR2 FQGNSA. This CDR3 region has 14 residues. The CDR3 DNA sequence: TGTGCCAGCACTATGGGCGGGGGCTTCAATGAGCAGTTCTTC. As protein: CASTMGGGFNEQFF.

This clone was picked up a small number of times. CDR3 residues: CASRILAGGPSYEQYF. Here the CDR3 DNA reads TGTGCCAGCAGGATTCTAGCGGGAGGTCCCTCCTACGAGCAGTACTTC. V usage is TRBV28 and J usage is TRBJ2-7; 11 positions match TRBD2. CDR1 is MDHEN and CDR2 is SYDVKM in the germline V gene. V trimming: 6 bases; J trimming: 0 bases; junction bases outside the gene matches: 7. The CDR3 covers 16 residues.

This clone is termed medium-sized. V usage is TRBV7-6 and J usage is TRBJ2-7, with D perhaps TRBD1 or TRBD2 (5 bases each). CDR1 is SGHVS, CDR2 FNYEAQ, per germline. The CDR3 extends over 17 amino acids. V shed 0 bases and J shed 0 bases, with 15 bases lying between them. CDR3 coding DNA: TGTGCCAGCAGCTTAGCCCTGGGACGGAGGAGCTCCTACGAGCAGTACTTC. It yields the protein CASSLALGRRSSYEQYF.

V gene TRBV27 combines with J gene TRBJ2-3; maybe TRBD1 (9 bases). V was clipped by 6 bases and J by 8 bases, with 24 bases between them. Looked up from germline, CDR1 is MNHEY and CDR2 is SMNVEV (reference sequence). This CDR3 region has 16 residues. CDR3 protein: CASRPQGAGGIGTQYF. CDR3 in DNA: TGTGCCAGCAGGCCACAGGGGGCGGGGGGAATAGGTACGCAGTATTTT.

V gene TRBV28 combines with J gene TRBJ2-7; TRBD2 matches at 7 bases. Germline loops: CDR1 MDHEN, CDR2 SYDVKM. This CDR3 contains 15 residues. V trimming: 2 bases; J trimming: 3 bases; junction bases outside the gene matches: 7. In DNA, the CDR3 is TGTGCCAGCAGTTTAGGCGGGAGCGAGATCTACGAGCAGTACTTC. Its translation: CASSLGGSEIYEQYF.

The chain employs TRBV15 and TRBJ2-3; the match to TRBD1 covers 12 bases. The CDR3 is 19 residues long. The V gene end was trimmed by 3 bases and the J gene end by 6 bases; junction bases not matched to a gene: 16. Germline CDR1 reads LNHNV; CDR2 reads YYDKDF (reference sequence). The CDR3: CATSRTPGTGGIGMDTQYF. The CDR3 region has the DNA TGTGCCACCAGCAGGACCCCGGGGACAGGGGGCATCGGAATGGATACGCAGTATTTT.

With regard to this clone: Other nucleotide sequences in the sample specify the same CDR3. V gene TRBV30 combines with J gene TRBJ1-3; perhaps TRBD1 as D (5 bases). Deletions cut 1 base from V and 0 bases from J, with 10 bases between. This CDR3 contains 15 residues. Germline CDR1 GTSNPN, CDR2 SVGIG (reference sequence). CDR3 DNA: TGTGCCTGGAGTGGCAGGGTACGCTCTGGAAACACCATATATTTT. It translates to CAWSGRVRSGNTIYF. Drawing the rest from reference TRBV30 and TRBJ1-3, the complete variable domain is SQTIHQWPATLVQPVGSPLSLECTVEGTSNPNLYWYRQAAGRGLQLLFYSVGIGQISSEVPQNLSASRPQDRQFILSSKKLLLSDSGFYLCAWSGRVRSGNTIYFGEGSWLTVV.

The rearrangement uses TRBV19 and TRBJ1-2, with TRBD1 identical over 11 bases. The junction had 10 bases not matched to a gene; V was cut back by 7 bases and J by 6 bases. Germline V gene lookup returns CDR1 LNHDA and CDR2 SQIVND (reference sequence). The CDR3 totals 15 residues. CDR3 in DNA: TGTGCCAGTAACTCCCGAGGACAGGGGGCGAATGGCTACACCTTC. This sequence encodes CASNSRGQGANGYTF.

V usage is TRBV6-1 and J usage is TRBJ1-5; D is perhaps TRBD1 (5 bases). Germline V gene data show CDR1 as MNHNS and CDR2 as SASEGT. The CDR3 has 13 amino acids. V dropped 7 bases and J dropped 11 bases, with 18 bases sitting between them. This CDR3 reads CASTLERDRAQHF. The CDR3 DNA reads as TGTGCCAGCACTTTAGAAAGGGACCGAGCCCAGCATTTT.